These 2 T cell receptor beta chains were sequenced from one sample in a study of T cell repertoires in cytomegalovirus infection. Via MiXCR, TCRdb re-called the reads, giving one row per CDR3 protein. Among tens of thousands of distinct CDR3 sequences listed, under 55% were seen once. These receptors' targets are unknown. The material was CD8+ T cells from cultured PBMCs, obtained from culture after CMV antigen stimulation. The receptors were sampled from a human donor in good health (CMV status not recorded). Some clones in this sample may be carry-over from other donors' samples.

This sequence joins TRBV7-8 and TRBJ2-5; D unresolved. V was clipped by 6 bases and J by 1 base, with 12 bases between them. This CDR3 has 14 residues. Germline values: CDR1 SGHVS, CDR2 FQNEAQ. CDR3: CASRSRTGQETQYF. The CDR3 DNA sequence: TGTGCCAGCAGGTCACGGACGGGCCAAGAGACCCAGTACTTC.

The chain carries TRBV6-5 and TRBJ2-7; D may match TRBD1 or TRBD2 (5 bases each). V lost 2 bases to trimming and J lost 6 bases, with 8 bases between them. This CDR3 is 12 amino acids long. CDR1 MNHEY and CDR2 SVGAGI come from the germline V gene. This chain's CDR3 is CASSYGGIEQYF. The CDR3 region has the DNA TGTGCCAGCAGTTACGGGGGAATCGAGCAGTACTTC.